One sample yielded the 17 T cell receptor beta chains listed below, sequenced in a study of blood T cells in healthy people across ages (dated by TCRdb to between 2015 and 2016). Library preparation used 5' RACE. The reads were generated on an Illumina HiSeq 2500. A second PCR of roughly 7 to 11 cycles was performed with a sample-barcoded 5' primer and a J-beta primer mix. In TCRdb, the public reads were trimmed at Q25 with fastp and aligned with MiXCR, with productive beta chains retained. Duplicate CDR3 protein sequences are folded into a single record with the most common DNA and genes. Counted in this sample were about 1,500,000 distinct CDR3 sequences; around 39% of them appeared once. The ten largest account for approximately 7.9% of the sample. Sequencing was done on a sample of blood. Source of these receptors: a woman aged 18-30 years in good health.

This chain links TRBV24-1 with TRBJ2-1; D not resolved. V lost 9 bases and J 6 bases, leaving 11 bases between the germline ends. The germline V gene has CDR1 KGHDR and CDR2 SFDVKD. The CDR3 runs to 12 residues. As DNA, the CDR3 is TGTGCCACCTCGAACTGGGGCAATGAGCAGTTCTTC. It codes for CATSNWGNEQFF.

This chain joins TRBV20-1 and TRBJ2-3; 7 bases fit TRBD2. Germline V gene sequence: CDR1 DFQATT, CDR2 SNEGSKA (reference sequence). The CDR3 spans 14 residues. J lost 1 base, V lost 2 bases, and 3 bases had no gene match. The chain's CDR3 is CSARLAERTDTQYF. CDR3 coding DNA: TGCAGTGCTAGACTAGCGGAACGCACAGATACGCAGTATTTT.

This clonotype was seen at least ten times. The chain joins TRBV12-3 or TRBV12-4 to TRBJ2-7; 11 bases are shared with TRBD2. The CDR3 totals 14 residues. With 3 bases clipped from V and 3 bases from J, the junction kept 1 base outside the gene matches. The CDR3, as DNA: TGTGCCAGCAGTTTTGGACTAGCGGGCTACGAGCAGTACTTC. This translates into CASSFGLAGYEQYF.

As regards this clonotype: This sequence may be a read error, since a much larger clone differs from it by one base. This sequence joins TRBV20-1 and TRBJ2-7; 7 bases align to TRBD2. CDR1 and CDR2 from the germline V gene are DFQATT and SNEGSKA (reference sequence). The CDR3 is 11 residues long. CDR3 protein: CRASGRGEQYF. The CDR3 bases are TGCAGGGCATCAGGGAGGGGCGAGCAGTACTTC.

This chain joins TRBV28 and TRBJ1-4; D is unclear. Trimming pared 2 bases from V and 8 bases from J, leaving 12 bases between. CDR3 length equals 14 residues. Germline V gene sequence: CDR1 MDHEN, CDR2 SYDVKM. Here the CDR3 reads CASSLGGIEEKLFF. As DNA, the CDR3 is TGTGCCAGCAGTTTAGGTGGGATTGAAGAAAAACTGTTTTTT.

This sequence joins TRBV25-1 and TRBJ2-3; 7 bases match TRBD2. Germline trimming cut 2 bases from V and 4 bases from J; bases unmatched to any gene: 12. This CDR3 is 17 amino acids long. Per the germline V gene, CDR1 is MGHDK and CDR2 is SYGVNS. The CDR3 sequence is CASSETGGTRSADTQYF. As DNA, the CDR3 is TGTGCCAGCAGTGAAACGGGAGGTACACGGAGCGCAGATACGCAGTATTTT.

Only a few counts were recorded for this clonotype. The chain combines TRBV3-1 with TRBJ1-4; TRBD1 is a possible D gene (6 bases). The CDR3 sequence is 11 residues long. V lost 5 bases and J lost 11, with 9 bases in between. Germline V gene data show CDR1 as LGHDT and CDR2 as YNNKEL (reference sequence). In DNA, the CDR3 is TGTGCCAGCAGCGACCAGGGGAAACTGTTTTTT. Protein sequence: CASSDQGKLFF.

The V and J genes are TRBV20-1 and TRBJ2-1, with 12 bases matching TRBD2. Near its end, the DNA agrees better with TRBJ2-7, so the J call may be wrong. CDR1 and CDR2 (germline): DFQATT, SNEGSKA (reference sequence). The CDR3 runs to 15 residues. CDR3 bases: TGCAGTGCCACGGGGGGGACTAGCGGGTACAATGAGCAGTACTTC. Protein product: CSATGGTSGYNEQYF.

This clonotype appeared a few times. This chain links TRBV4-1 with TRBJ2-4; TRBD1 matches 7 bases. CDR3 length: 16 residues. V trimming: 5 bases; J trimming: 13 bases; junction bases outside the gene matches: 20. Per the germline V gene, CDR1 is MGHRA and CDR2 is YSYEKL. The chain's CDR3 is CASSTNTGVMYNEQYF. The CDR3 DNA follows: TGCGCCAGCAGCACTAACACAGGGGTGATGTACAATGAGCAGTACTTC.

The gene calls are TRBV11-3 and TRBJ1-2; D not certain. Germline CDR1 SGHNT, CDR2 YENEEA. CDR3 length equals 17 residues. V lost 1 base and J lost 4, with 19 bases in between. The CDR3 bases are TGTGCCAGCAGCTTAGTTCCTCGTTCCCTCGACGGCTATGGCTACACCTTC. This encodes CASSLVPRSLDGYGYTF.

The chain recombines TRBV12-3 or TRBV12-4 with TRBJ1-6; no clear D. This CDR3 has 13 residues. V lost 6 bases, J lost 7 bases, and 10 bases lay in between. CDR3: CASSSGRNSPLHF. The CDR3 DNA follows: TGTGCCAGCAGCTCGGGTCGGAATTCACCCCTCCACTTT.

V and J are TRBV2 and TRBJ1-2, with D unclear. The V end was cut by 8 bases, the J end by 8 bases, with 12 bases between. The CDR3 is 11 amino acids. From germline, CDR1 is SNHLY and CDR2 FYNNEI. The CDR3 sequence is CASPVLEGYTF. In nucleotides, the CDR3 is TGTGCCAGCCCCGTCCTCGAGGGCTACACCTTC.

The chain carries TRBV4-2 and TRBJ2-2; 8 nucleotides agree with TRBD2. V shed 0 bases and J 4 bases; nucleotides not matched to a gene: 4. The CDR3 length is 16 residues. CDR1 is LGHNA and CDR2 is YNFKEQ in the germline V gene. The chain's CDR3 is CASSQESLAATGELFF. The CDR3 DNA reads TGTGCCAGCAGCCAAGAATCACTAGCGGCCACCGGGGAGCTGTTTTTT.

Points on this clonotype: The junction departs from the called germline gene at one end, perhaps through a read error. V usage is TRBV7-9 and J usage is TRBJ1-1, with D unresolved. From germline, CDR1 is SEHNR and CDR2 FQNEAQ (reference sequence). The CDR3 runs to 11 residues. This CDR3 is CASEPNTEVFF. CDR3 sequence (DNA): TGTGCCAGCGAGCCTAACACTGAAGTTTTCTTT.

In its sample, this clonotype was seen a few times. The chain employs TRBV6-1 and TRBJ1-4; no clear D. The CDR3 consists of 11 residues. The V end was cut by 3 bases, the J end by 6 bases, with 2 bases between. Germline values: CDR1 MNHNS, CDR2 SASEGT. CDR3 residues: CASSDYEKLFF. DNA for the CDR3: TGTGCCAGCAGTGACTATGAAAAACTGTTTTTT.

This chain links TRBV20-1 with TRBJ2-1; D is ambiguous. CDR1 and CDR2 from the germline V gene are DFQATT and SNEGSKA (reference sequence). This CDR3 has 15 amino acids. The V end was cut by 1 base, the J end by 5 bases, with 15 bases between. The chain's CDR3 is CSARVALTRNNEQFF. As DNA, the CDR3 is TGCAGTGCTAGAGTAGCCTTAACCAGAAACAATGAGCAGTTCTTC.

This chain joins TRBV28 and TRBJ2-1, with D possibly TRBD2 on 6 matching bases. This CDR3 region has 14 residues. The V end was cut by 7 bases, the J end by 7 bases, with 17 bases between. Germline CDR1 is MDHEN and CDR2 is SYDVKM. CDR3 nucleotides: TGTGCCAGCACTCTAGCGTATCTGAGGAATGAGCAGTTCTTC. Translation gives CASTLAYLRNEQFF.